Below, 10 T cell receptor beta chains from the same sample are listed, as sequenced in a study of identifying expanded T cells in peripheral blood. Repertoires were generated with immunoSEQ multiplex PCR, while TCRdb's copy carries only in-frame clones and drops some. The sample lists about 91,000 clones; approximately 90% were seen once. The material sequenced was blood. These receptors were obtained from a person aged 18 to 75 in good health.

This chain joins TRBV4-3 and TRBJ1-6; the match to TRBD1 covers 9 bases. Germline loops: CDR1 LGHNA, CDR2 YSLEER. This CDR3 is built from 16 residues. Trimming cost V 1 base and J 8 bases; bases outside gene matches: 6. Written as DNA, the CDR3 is TGCGCCAGCAGCCAAGGTTTAGGGACAGGGCATTCACCCCTCCACTTT. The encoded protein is CASSQGLGTGHSPLHF.

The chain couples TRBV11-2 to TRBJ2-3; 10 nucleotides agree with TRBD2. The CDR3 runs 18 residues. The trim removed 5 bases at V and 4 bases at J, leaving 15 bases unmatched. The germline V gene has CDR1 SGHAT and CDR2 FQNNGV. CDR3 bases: TGTGCCAGCAGCCCATACAGCAATCTAGCGGGAGTATCAGATACGCAGTATTTT. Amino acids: CASSPYSNLAGVSDTQYF.

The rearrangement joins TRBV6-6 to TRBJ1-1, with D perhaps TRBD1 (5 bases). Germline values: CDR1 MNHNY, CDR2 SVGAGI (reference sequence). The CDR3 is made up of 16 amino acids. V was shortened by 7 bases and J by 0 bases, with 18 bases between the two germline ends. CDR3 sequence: CASTSGGGGMNTEAFF. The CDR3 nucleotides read TGTGCCAGCACCTCCGGGGGTGGGGGAATGAACACTGAAGCTTTCTTT.

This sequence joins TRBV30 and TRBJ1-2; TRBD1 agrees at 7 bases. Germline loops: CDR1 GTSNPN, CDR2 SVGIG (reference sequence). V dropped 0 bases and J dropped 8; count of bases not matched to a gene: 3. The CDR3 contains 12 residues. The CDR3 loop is CAWSVGGRGYTF. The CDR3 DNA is TGTGCCTGGAGTGTAGGGGGCAGAGGCTACACCTTC.

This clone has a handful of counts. The CDR3 reads CASNRRDRQDEQYF. The CDR3 DNA reads as TGTGCCAGTAACCGCAGGGACAGGCAGGACGAGCAGTACTTC. The chain is built from TRBV19 and TRBJ2-7; TRBD1 matches at 8 bases. The CDR3 is made up of 14 amino acids. From germline, CDR1 is LNHDA and CDR2 SQIVND (reference sequence). V was clipped by 7 bases and J by 5 bases; unmatched bases: 10.

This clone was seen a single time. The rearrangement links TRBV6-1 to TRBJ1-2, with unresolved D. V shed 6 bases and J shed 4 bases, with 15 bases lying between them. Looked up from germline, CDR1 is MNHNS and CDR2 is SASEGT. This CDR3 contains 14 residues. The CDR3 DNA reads TGTGCCAGCAGCCCTCTGAGCGCTGGCTATGGCTACACCTTC. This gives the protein CASSPLSAGYGYTF.

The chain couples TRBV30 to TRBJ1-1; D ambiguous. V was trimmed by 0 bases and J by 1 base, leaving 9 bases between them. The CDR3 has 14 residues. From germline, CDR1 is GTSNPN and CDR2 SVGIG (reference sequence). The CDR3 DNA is TGTGCCTGGAGTGTTCCTACAGCGAACACTGAAGCTTTCTTT. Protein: CAWSVPTANTEAFF.

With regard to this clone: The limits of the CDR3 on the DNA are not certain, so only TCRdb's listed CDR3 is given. The CDR3 loop is CASSLGFGPGQGNTIYF. The chain links TRBV5-1 to TRBJ1-3. Termini included, the CDR3 measures 17 amino acids. Germline values: CDR1 SGHRS, CDR2 YFSETQ.

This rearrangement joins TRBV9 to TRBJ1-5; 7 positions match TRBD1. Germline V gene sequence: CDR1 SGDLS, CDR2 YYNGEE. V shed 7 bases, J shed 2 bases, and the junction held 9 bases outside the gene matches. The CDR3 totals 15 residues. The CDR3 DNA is TGTGCCAGCGGCCAGGGGGTAGCAGGCAATCAGCCCCAGCATTTT. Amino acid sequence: CASGQGVAGNQPQHF. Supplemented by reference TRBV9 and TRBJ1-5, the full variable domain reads DSGVTQTPKHLITATGQRVTLRCSPRSGDLSVYWYQQSLDQGLQFLIQYYNGEERAKGNILERFSAQQFPDLHSELNLSSLELGDSALYFCASGQGVAGNQPQHFGDGTRLSIL.

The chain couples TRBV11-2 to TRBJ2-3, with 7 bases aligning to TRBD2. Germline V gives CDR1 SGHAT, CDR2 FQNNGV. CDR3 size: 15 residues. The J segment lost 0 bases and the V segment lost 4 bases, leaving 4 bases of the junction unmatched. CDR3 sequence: CASSSSGTSTDTQYF. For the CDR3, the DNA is TGTGCCAGCAGCTCCAGCGGGACTAGCACAGATACGCAGTATTTT. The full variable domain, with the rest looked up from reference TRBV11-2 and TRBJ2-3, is EAGVAQSPRYKIIEKRQSVAFWCNPISGHATLYWYQQILGQGPKLLIQFQNNGVVDDSQLPKDRFSAERLKGVDSTLKIQPAKLEDSAVYLCASSSSGTSTDTQYFGPGTRLTVL.